A selection of T cell receptor beta chains follows, all from one sample in a study of shared clonotypes between healthy human individuals. Clones were read by immunoSEQ multiplex PCR, and TCRdb kept only the in-frame ones, dropping some. This repertoire shows 2,500,000 or so clones, 85% to 95% found once; its top ten account for 0.37%. The sample taken for sequencing was naive CD4+ T cells from PBMCs. Receptors were obtained from a man in his late teens or twenties in good health. Some clones in this sample may be carry-over from other donors' samples. The CDR3 runs from the conserved cysteine through the conserved F or W. Each record gives: clone size, D gene, J gene, V gene, CDR3 DNA, CDR3 protein. D genes are given only for firm matches. Expanded clones are given a class, and other clones once, few, many or no size at all.

abundance: once
d_gene: NA
j_gene: TRBJ1-2
v_gene: TRBV19
CDR3nt: TGTGCCAGTAGTATAACAGGAAACTATGGCTACACCTTC
CDR3aa: CASSITGNYGYTF

abundance: NA
d_gene: NA
j_gene: TRBJ2-5
v_gene: TRBV5-1
CDR3nt: TGCGCCAGCTATACCGGGACCGCGAACGAGGAGACCCAGTACTTC
CDR3aa: CASYTGTANEETQYF

abundance: NA
d_gene: TRBD2
j_gene: TRBJ2-3
v_gene: TRBV15
CDR3nt: TGTGCCACCAGCAGAGATCCACTAGCGGGAAGCACAGATACGCAGTATTTT
CDR3aa: CATSRDPLAGSTDTQYF

abundance: NA
d_gene: TRBD1
j_gene: TRBJ2-6
v_gene: TRBV4-3
CDR3nt: TGCGCCAGCAGCCAGGGACAGCCGTTGACACTCCGCGGGGCCAACGTCCTGACTTTC
CDR3aa: CASSQGQPLTLRGANVLTF

abundance: NA
d_gene: NA
j_gene: TRBJ1-3
v_gene: TRBV5-4
CDR3nt: TGTGCCAGCAGCGGAGCCCGCGGCAGGACCCTCTCTGACACCATATATTTT
CDR3aa: CASSGARGRTLSDTIYF

abundance: NA
d_gene: TRBD2
j_gene: TRBJ2-7
v_gene: TRBV6-6
CDR3nt: TGTGCCAGCACATTGAACCGGGGGGGGATCTACGAGCAGTACTTC
CDR3aa: CASTLNRGGIYEQYF

abundance: NA
d_gene: NA
j_gene: TRBJ1-3
v_gene: TRBV6-1
CDR3nt: TGTGCCAGCAGTGAAGGGTTCGGCTCTGGAAACACCATATATTTT
CDR3aa: CASSEGFGSGNTIYF

abundance: NA
d_gene: TRBD1
j_gene: TRBJ1-2
v_gene: TRBV30
CDR3nt: TGTGCCTGGGGACTGGGACAGGGAGGCTACACCTTC
CDR3aa: CAWGLGQGGYTF

abundance: NA
d_gene: TRBD2
j_gene: TRBJ2-1
v_gene: TRBV19
CDR3nt: TGTGCCAGTAGTTCGCTAGCGGGAAACCCCCAGTTCTTC
CDR3aa: CASSSLAGNPQFF

abundance: NA
d_gene: NA
j_gene: TRBJ1-3
v_gene: TRBV5-1
CDR3nt: TGCGCCAGCAGCTTGGTTGGCAGGGGACTTTTGTCCCGTGGAAACACCATATATTTT
CDR3aa: CASSLVGRGLLSRGNTIYF

abundance: NA
d_gene: NA
j_gene: TRBJ2-5
v_gene: TRBV7-9
CDR3nt: TGTGCCAGCAGCTCCTGGTTAGAGACCCAGTACTTC
CDR3aa: CASSSWLETQYF

abundance: NA
d_gene: TRBD2
j_gene: TRBJ2-3
v_gene: TRBV29-1
CDR3nt: TGCAGCGAAAGCGGGACTAGCACAGATACGCAGTATTTT
CDR3aa: CSESGTSTDTQYF

abundance: NA
d_gene: NA
j_gene: TRBJ2-6
v_gene: TRBV5-1
CDR3nt: TGCGCCAGCAGCTTACCCGACTCTGGGGCCAACGTCCTGACTTTC
CDR3aa: CASSLPDSGANVLTF

abundance: NA
d_gene: TRBD1
j_gene: TRBJ1-2
v_gene: TRBV5-4
CDR3nt: TGTGCCAGCAGCTTGGACGGGACAGGGGTGAGCAGGGGCTACACCTTC
CDR3aa: CASSLDGTGVSRGYTF

abundance: NA
d_gene: NA
j_gene: TRBJ1-3
v_gene: TRBV28
CDR3nt: TGTGCCAGCAGTTTCCCCAGAAGACAGAACTCTGGAAACACCATATATTTT
CDR3aa: CASSFPRRQNSGNTIYF

abundance: NA
d_gene: NA
j_gene: TRBJ2-7
v_gene: TRBV28
CDR3nt: TGTGCCAGCAGTCTCTTCGGACAAGGGTACGAGCAGTACTTC
CDR3aa: CASSLFGQGYEQYF

abundance: NA
d_gene: NA
j_gene: TRBJ1-5
v_gene: TRBV28
CDR3nt: TGTGCCAGCAGTTTATCTGGGGGGGGCGGACAGCCCCAGCATTTT
CDR3aa: CASSLSGGGGQPQHF

abundance: NA
d_gene: NA
j_gene: TRBJ2-3
v_gene: TRBV28
CDR3nt: TGTGCCAGCAGCCCGACGGGTCTCACAGATACGCAGTATTTT
CDR3aa: CASSPTGLTDTQYF

abundance: NA
d_gene: TRBD1
j_gene: TRBJ1-2
v_gene: TRBV10-1
CDR3nt: TGCGCCAGCAGTGACCGGACAGGGGTCGGCTACACCTTC
CDR3aa: CASSDRTGVGYTF

abundance: NA
d_gene: NA
j_gene: TRBJ2-7
v_gene: TRBV9
CDR3nt: TGTGCCAGCAGCGTGGTCCCCTTTTCCTACGAGCAGTACTTC
CDR3aa: CASSVVPFSYEQYF

abundance: NA
d_gene: NA
j_gene: TRBJ2-2
v_gene: TRBV28
CDR3nt: TGTGCCAGCAGTTACAGGGAAACCGGGGAGCTGTTTTTT
CDR3aa: CASSYRETGELFF

abundance: NA
d_gene: TRBD2
j_gene: TRBJ2-3
v_gene: TRBV5-1
CDR3nt: TGCGCCAGCAGCTTCGGGACTAGGGGGAGACACAGCACAGATACGCAGTATTTT
CDR3aa: CASSFGTRGRHSTDTQYF

abundance: NA
d_gene: NA
j_gene: TRBJ1-2
v_gene: TRBV29-1
CDR3nt: TGCAGCACTATCGTTCAGGGGCGGGACTATGGCTACACCTTC
CDR3aa: CSTIVQGRDYGYTF

abundance: NA
d_gene: NA
j_gene: TRBJ2-6
v_gene: TRBV28
CDR3nt: TGTGCCAGCAGTTTATGGGCCTGGGACAAAGACTCTGGGGCCAACGTCCTGACTTTC
CDR3aa: CASSLWAWDKDSGANVLTF

abundance: NA
d_gene: TRBD1
j_gene: TRBJ1-5
v_gene: TRBV5-1
CDR3nt: TGCGCCAGCAGCCAAGGGGGACAGGGGCCCAATCAGCCCCAGCATTTT
CDR3aa: CASSQGGQGPNQPQHF

abundance: NA
d_gene: NA
j_gene: TRBJ2-3
v_gene: TRBV9
CDR3nt: TGTGCCAGCAGCGTAATTGCGGTCCCCACAGATACGCAGTATTTT
CDR3aa: CASSVIAVPTDTQYF

abundance: few
d_gene: TRBD2
j_gene: TRBJ2-2
v_gene: TRBV11-2
CDR3nt: TGTGCCAGCACCCCGGTAGTCCTAGCGGGTCTTGAGGAGCTGTTTTTT
CDR3aa: CASTPVVLAGLEELFF

abundance: NA
d_gene: NA
j_gene: TRBJ2-2
v_gene: TRBV6-1
CDR3nt: TGTGCCAGTCTGATCGACAGTCCCCCCGGGGAGCTGTTTTTT
CDR3aa: CASLIDSPPGELFF

abundance: NA
d_gene: NA
j_gene: TRBJ2-2
v_gene: TRBV7-6
CDR3nt: TGTGCCAGCAGCTTAGGGGGGGGGACAGCGAACACCGGGGAGCTGTTTTTT
CDR3aa: CASSLGGGTANTGELFF

abundance: NA
d_gene: TRBD2
j_gene: TRBJ2-1
v_gene: TRBV11-2
CDR3nt: TGTGCCAGCAGCTTAGTCGGCGGGAGGGCCTACAATGAGCAGTTCTTC
CDR3aa: CASSLVGGRAYNEQFF

abundance: NA
d_gene: NA
j_gene: TRBJ2-5
v_gene: TRBV5-1
CDR3nt: TGCGCCAGCAGCTTGGCTCTGGCAGACCAAGAGACCCAGTACTTC
CDR3aa: CASSLALADQETQYF

abundance: NA
d_gene: TRBD2
j_gene: TRBJ2-7
v_gene: TRBV7-2
CDR3nt: TGTGCCAGCAGCTTACTAGCGGCCGTCTACGAGCAGTACTTC
CDR3aa: CASSLLAAVYEQYF

abundance: NA
d_gene: TRBD1
j_gene: TRBJ1-5
v_gene: TRBV10-3
CDR3nt: TGTGCCACCAAGACCGGGACAGGGGGCATGAGCAATCAGCCCCAGCATTTT
CDR3aa: CATKTGTGGMSNQPQHF

abundance: NA
d_gene: NA
j_gene: TRBJ1-2
v_gene: TRBV28
CDR3nt: TGTGCCAGCAGTCCGCAGGCGTCTAACTATGGCTACACCTTC
CDR3aa: CASSPQASNYGYTF

abundance: once
d_gene: NA
j_gene: TRBJ2-7
v_gene: TRBV2
CDR3nt: TGTGCCAGCAGGGGTTTGACCTACGAGCAGTACTTC
CDR3aa: CASRGLTYEQYF

abundance: NA
d_gene: NA
j_gene: TRBJ1-1
v_gene: TRBV28
CDR3nt: TGTGCCAGCAGCAAACTCGGGGACCCGGGGGCAGCTTTCTTT
CDR3aa: CASSKLGDPGAAFF

abundance: NA
d_gene: TRBD2
j_gene: TRBJ2-5
v_gene: TRBV9
CDR3nt: TGTGCCAGCAGCGTAGTGGCGGGAGGGGGATGGACCCAGTACTTC
CDR3aa: CASSVVAGGGWTQYF

abundance: NA
d_gene: TRBD1
j_gene: TRBJ2-7
v_gene: TRBV27
CDR3nt: TGTGCCAGCAGTTTGAGAACACCGGGACAGGGGTCCGGCGAGCAGTACTTC
CDR3aa: CASSLRTPGQGSGEQYF

abundance: NA
d_gene: TRBD2
j_gene: TRBJ2-5
v_gene: TRBV4-2
CDR3nt: TGTGCCAGCAGCCAGGGAGGGGCTCAAGAGACCCAGTACTTC
CDR3aa: CASSQGGAQETQYF

abundance: NA
d_gene: TRBD1
j_gene: TRBJ2-4
v_gene: TRBV19
CDR3nt: TGTGCCAGTAGCGGACAGGGCGGAAACATTCAGTACTTC
CDR3aa: CASSGQGGNIQYF

abundance: NA
d_gene: NA
j_gene: TRBJ2-2
v_gene: TRBV2
CDR3nt: TGTGCCAGCCTATTTCTGGCCGGGGAGCTGTTTTTT
CDR3aa: CASLFLAGELFF

abundance: NA
d_gene: NA
j_gene: TRBJ1-2
v_gene: TRBV5-1
CDR3nt: TGCGCCAGCAGCTTGGAGGTTTCCTATGGCTACACCTTC
CDR3aa: CASSLEVSYGYTF

abundance: NA
d_gene: TRBD1
j_gene: TRBJ1-1
v_gene: TRBV5-1
CDR3nt: TGCGCCAGCAGCTTGGCAGGGGGCCACACTGAAGCTTTCTTT
CDR3aa: CASSLAGGHTEAFF

abundance: NA
d_gene: TRBD1
j_gene: TRBJ2-7
v_gene: TRBV5-1
CDR3nt: TGCGCCAGCAGCTTGGTGGACAGGGAGAACGAGCAGTACTTC
CDR3aa: CASSLVDRENEQYF

abundance: NA
d_gene: TRBD1
j_gene: TRBJ2-7
v_gene: TRBV7-9
CDR3nt: TGTGCCAGCAGTTTTCGGGACAGCTGGGAACCATACGAGCAGTACTTC
CDR3aa: CASSFRDSWEPYEQYF

abundance: NA
d_gene: NA
j_gene: TRBJ1-3
v_gene: TRBV4-1
CDR3nt: TGCGCCAGCAGCCAAGACAGGGAGCTTGGAAACACCATATATTTT
CDR3aa: CASSQDRELGNTIYF

abundance: NA
d_gene: TRBD2
j_gene: TRBJ2-7
v_gene: TRBV7-8
CDR3nt: TGTGCCAGCAGCTTAAGTTTAGCGGGAGGGGGCCACGAGCAGTACTTC
CDR3aa: CASSLSLAGGGHEQYF

abundance: NA
d_gene: TRBD1
j_gene: TRBJ2-7
v_gene: TRBV19
CDR3nt: TGTGCCAGTAGTACCAGGGACAGACCTTACGAGCAGTACTTC
CDR3aa: CASSTRDRPYEQYF

abundance: NA
d_gene: TRBD1
j_gene: TRBJ1-2
v_gene: TRBV5-5
CDR3nt: TGTGCCAGCAGCTCGGGACAGGCTAACTATGGCTACACCTTC
CDR3aa: CASSSGQANYGYTF

abundance: NA
d_gene: NA
j_gene: TRBJ2-1
v_gene: TRBV4-3
CDR3nt: TGCGCCAGCAGCCAAGAGACCGATTACAATGAGCAGTTCTTC
CDR3aa: CASSQETDYNEQFF

abundance: NA
d_gene: NA
j_gene: TRBJ2-1
v_gene: TRBV9
CDR3nt: TGTGCCAGCAGCGCGACAGTTTACAATGAGCAGTTCTTC
CDR3aa: CASSATVYNEQFF

abundance: NA
d_gene: NA
j_gene: TRBJ2-7
v_gene: TRBV28
CDR3nt: TGTGCCAGCAGTTTAAGCGCTAGGGGGACCTACGAGCAGTACTTC
CDR3aa: CASSLSARGTYEQYF

abundance: NA
d_gene: NA
j_gene: TRBJ2-3
v_gene: TRBV29-1
CDR3nt: TGCAGCGTTGAAGACGGGGATTCATTGGCAGATACGCAGTATTTT
CDR3aa: CSVEDGDSLADTQYF

abundance: NA
d_gene: NA
j_gene: TRBJ2-2
v_gene: TRBV6-5
CDR3nt: TGTGCCAGCAGTTGGGCCAGGGGGGAGCTGTTTTTT
CDR3aa: CASSWARGELFF

abundance: NA
d_gene: NA
j_gene: TRBJ1-2
v_gene: TRBV5-1
CDR3nt: TGCGCCAGCAGCTCGGGCTCTCACCTGGTCTATGGCTACACCTTC
CDR3aa: CASSSGSHLVYGYTF

abundance: NA
d_gene: NA
j_gene: TRBJ2-5
v_gene: TRBV28
CDR3nt: TGTGCCAGCAGGCAGGCAGGGGAGACCCAGTACTTC
CDR3aa: CASRQAGETQYF

abundance: NA
d_gene: NA
j_gene: TRBJ2-6
v_gene: TRBV5-1
CDR3nt: TGCGCCAGCAGCTTGGAGGAAGGGGCCAACGTCCTGACTTTC
CDR3aa: CASSLEEGANVLTF

abundance: NA
d_gene: TRBD1
j_gene: TRBJ2-6
v_gene: TRBV7-2
CDR3nt: TGTGCCAGCAGCGCAGGACAGGGGATCTCTGGGGCCAACGTCCTGACTTTC
CDR3aa: CASSAGQGISGANVLTF